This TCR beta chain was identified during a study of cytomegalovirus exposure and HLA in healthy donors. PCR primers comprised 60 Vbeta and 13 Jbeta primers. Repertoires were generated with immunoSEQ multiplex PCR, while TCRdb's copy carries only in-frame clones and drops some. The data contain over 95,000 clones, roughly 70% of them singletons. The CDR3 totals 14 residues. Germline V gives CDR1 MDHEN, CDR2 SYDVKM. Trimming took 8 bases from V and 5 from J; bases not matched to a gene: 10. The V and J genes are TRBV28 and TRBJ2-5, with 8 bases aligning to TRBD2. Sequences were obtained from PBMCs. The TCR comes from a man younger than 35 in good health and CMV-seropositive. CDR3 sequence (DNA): TGTGCCAGCCGGGTCGGGGGGGCCCGGGAGACCCAGTACTTC. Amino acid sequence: CASRVGGARETQYF.